The rows below give T cell receptor beta chains drawn from one sample of a study of blood T cells in healthy people across ages. TCRdb redid the calling of the 5' RACE reads with MiXCR, one entry per CDR3 protein. The sample has around 2 million distinct CDR3 sequences, around 42% seen once. The specimen was blood. The receptors originated from a human donor in good health. The conserved cysteine and the conserved F or W are not part of the CDR3 here.

>TRBJ2-2|TRBV6-2/TRBV6-3
ASSLQHGELF
>TRBJ1-5|TRBV11-2
ASSRAALQPQH
>TRBJ2-5|TRBV6-1
ANREARPGEQY
>TRBJ1-4|TRBV4-3
ASSQEGEGPGFGGEKLF
>TRBJ2-1|TRBV12-3/TRBV12-4
ASSLGLAGTRPEQF
>TRBJ2-5|TRBV11-2
ASSGRDPQETQY
>TRBJ2-5|TRBV12-3/TRBV12-4
ASSSESGGTQY
>TRBJ1-5|TRBV5-1
ASSLGGGYQPQH
>TRBJ2-7|TRBV12-3/TRBV12-4
ASSSTVENEQY
>TRBJ1-6|TRBV4-2
ASSQDDLRSSPLH
>TRBJ2-3|TRBV2
ARSLSGFGTDTQY
>TRBJ1-5|TRBV7-9
ASSSGQGLQPQH
>TRBJ1-2|TRBV20-1
SARTLEKEGYT
>TRBJ1-3|TRBV7-2
ASSLGSYSGNTIY
>TRBJ1-1|TRBV28
ASSFPGTGEVRMNTEAF
>TRBJ1-2|TRBV9
ASSVGGTGGLSGYT
>TRBJ2-5|TRBV7-8
ASSGDGLAGINEQY
>TRBJ2-7|TRBV6-5
ASSYSTGQRSYEQY
>TRBJ1-6|TRBV6-4
ASSPEGQPTSPLH
>TRBJ1-2|TRBV6-5
ASSSQTGGVVYGYT
>TRBJ2-1|TRBV7-7
TSSLTGVNNEQF
>TRBJ1-2|TRBV24-1
ATSTDQGSGYT
>TRBJ2-3|TRBV29-1
SAPTGASTDTQY
>TRBJ1-4|TRBV6-6
ASSRGDNEKLF
>TRBJ1-2|TRBV5-4
ASSSPQGANYGYT
>TRBJ2-5|TRBV28
ASRSGGASETQY
>TRBJ2-7|TRBV20-1
SATGFNYEQY
>TRBJ2-4|TRBV13
ASSLGGHRREQY
>TRBJ1-2|TRBV12-3/TRBV12-4
ASSPLRAYGYT
>TRBJ2-7|TRBV4-2
ASSQSFDGLAGQQY
>TRBJ1-2|TRBV7-2
AGSLYAGKADGYT
>TRBJ2-7|TRBV9
ASSTRDGPYEQY
>TRBJ1-2|TRBV10-3
AIRGTGGLNYGYT
>TRBJ2-5|TRBV11-1
ASSFFNGGLETQY
>TRBJ1-1|TRBV29-1
SVTGTGGGRTEAF
>TRBJ2-1|TRBV29-1
SVESPGEF
>TRBJ2-3|TRBV7-2
ASSFHRGDTQY